The rows below give T cell receptor beta chains drawn from one sample of a study of OX40 agonist ivuxolimab in advanced cancers. Produced via immunoSEQ multiplex PCR; TCRdb's table is partial and in-frame only. In the table there are some 70,000 clones, more than 70% of which are singletons. Sequenced material: CD4+ or CD8+ T cells sorted from blood, taken in a trial of the OX40 agonist ivuxolimab. These receptors all come from an adult with an advanced solid tumor such as melanoma, head and neck, liver or kidney cancer. Each CDR3 is given with its conserved first and last residue.

j_gene: TRBJ1-4; v_gene: TRBV4-2; CDR3aa: CASSQDRISPRFALFF
j_gene: TRBJ1-2; v_gene: TRBV5-1; CDR3aa: CASSLGRNYGYTF
j_gene: TRBJ1-1; v_gene: TRBV10-3; CDR3aa: CAISETRMNTEAFF
j_gene: TRBJ2-7; v_gene: TRBV25-1; CDR3aa: CASSGRDIPYEQYF
j_gene: TRBJ2-1; v_gene: TRBV11-1; CDR3aa: CASSPALGGSNYNEQFF
j_gene: TRBJ2-2; v_gene: TRBV18; CDR3aa: CASSPPPGQGIIGELFF
j_gene: TRBJ1-5; v_gene: TRBV7-9; CDR3aa: CASSSGVQPQHF
j_gene: TRBJ2-3; v_gene: TRBV11-2; CDR3aa: CASSPKFGAPRGTDTQYF
j_gene: TRBJ2-3; v_gene: TRBV7-9; CDR3aa: CASSLRGVTDTQYF
j_gene: TRBJ1-1; v_gene: TRBV19; CDR3aa: CASNTLGGGRTEAFF
j_gene: TRBJ2-4; v_gene: TRBV10-1; CDR3aa: CASSDYGIGKNIQYF
j_gene: TRBJ1-2; v_gene: TRBV19; CDR3aa: CASSQGRDGYTF
j_gene: TRBJ2-4; v_gene: TRBV15; CDR3aa: CATSRVGGRGTKNIQYF
j_gene: TRBJ1-2; v_gene: TRBV6-1; CDR3aa: CASTVTTNYGYTF
j_gene: TRBJ1-2; v_gene: TRBV5-1; CDR3aa: CASSLALGKESGYTF
j_gene: TRBJ2-7; v_gene: TRBV5-6; CDR3aa: CASSLTGGGRYEQYF
j_gene: TRBJ1-2; v_gene: TRBV2; CDR3aa: CASSFGTGVYGYTF
j_gene: TRBJ1-1; v_gene: TRBV29-1; CDR3aa: CSVGQMNTEAFF
j_gene: TRBJ2-1; v_gene: TRBV19; CDR3aa: CATGTSQDEQFF
j_gene: TRBJ2-7; v_gene: TRBV2; CDR3aa: CAGRVSSYEQYF
j_gene: TRBJ2-2; v_gene: TRBV5-5; CDR3aa: CASSLGSGVNTGELFF
j_gene: TRBJ1-2; v_gene: TRBV6-4; CDR3aa: CASSARSTTGFLNYGYTF
j_gene: TRBJ2-5; v_gene: TRBV20-1; CDR3aa: CSATSYETQYF
j_gene: TRBJ2-2; v_gene: TRBV18; CDR3aa: CASSPSANTGELFF
j_gene: TRBJ1-5; v_gene: TRBV7-2; CDR3aa: CASSLGRDARQHF
j_gene: TRBJ1-2; v_gene: TRBV18; CDR3aa: CASSPPGTGGPYGYTF
j_gene: TRBJ1-6; v_gene: TRBV11-2; CDR3aa: CASRSAGGPNSPLHF
j_gene: TRBJ1-6; v_gene: TRBV4-2; CDR3aa: CASSQEKGLGGSPLHF
j_gene: TRBJ2-2; v_gene: TRBV13; CDR3aa: CASSTGQDNTGELFF
j_gene: TRBJ1-2; v_gene: TRBV6-1; CDR3aa: CASSEPQFYGYTF
j_gene: TRBJ2-3; v_gene: TRBV11-2; CDR3aa: CASSLGAKDTQYF
j_gene: TRBJ2-5; v_gene: TRBV5-1; CDR3aa: CASSSGGETQYF
j_gene: TRBJ2-3; v_gene: TRBV2; CDR3aa: CATGRESTQYF
j_gene: TRBJ2-5; v_gene: TRBV5-1; CDR3aa: CASSSGTGGETQYF
j_gene: TRBJ2-7; v_gene: TRBV14; CDR3aa: CASSHGTSRAYEQYF
j_gene: TRBJ1-4; v_gene: TRBV5-5; CDR3aa: CASSLGVNEKLFF
j_gene: TRBJ1-3; v_gene: TRBV5-4; CDR3aa: CASSSRGSGNTIYF
j_gene: TRBJ1-5; v_gene: TRBV4-2; CDR3aa: CASSQGGTVNQPQHF
j_gene: TRBJ1-5; v_gene: TRBV18; CDR3aa: CASSPGTASRQPQHF
j_gene: TRBJ1-3; v_gene: TRBV4-1; CDR3aa: CASSHGNRVGLGGNTIYF
j_gene: TRBJ1-4; v_gene: TRBV6-1; CDR3aa: CASSGPGQRNEKLFF
j_gene: TRBJ1-2; v_gene: TRBV21-1; CDR3aa: CASSKGKGREGRTF
j_gene: TRBJ2-5; v_gene: TRBV6-7; CDR3aa: CASSYSRRETQYF
j_gene: TRBJ1-2; v_gene: TRBV30; CDR3aa: CAWNRGLIGYTF
j_gene: TRBJ2-5; v_gene: TRBV5-5; CDR3aa: CASSLGLARATQYF
j_gene: TRBJ2-3; v_gene: TRBV5-5; CDR3aa: CASRSEWGSDTQYF
j_gene: TRBJ1-2; v_gene: TRBV5-1; CDR3aa: CASSSDGTAGVTF
j_gene: TRBJ2-6; v_gene: TRBV27; CDR3aa: CASSLWRPAGANVLTF
j_gene: TRBJ2-7; v_gene: TRBV12-5; CDR3aa: CASGRFLYEQYF
j_gene: TRBJ2-7; v_gene: TRBV6-1; CDR3aa: CASDRALGSYEQYF
j_gene: TRBJ2-2; v_gene: TRBV11-2; CDR3aa: CASSPLLGARGAVF
j_gene: TRBJ2-3; v_gene: TRBV5-1; CDR3aa: CASRREGDTQYF
j_gene: TRBJ2-1; v_gene: TRBV10-1; CDR3aa: CASSESGGNEQFF
j_gene: TRBJ2-7; v_gene: TRBV2; CDR3aa: CASRRQGWEQYF
j_gene: TRBJ2-2; v_gene: TRBV4-1; CDR3aa: CASSQAWRAGGELFF